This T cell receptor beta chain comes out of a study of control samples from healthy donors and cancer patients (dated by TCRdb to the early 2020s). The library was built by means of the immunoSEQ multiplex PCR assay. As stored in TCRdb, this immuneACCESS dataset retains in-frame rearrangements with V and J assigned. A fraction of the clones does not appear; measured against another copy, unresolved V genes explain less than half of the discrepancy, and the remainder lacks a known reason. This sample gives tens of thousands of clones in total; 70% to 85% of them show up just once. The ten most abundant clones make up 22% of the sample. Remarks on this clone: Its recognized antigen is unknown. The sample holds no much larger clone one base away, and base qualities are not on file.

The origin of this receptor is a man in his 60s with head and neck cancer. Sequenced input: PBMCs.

The CDR3 has the sequence CASSSEYGYTF. The bases read TGCGCCAGCAGCAGCGAATATGGCTACACCTTC. Recombination joined TRBV5-1 with TRBJ1-2; the D gene assignment is ambiguous. Taken from the germline V gene, the CDR1 and CDR2 loops are SGHRS and YFSETQ. The CDR3 holds 11 amino acids from the cysteine to the phenylalanine. Just the 33-base CDR3 DNA is kept, in frame starting at base 1. V gives up 4 bases and J gives up 5 bases, and the segment between their germline ends measures 6 bases. The CDR3 plus the reference TRBV5-1 and TRBJ1-2 genes for the other parts give the full variable domain: KAGVTQTPRYLIKTRGQQVTLSCSPISGHRSVSWYQQTPGQGLQFLFEYFSETQRNKGNFPGRFSGRQFSNSRSEMNVSTLELGDSALYLCASSSEYGYTFGSGTRLTVV.